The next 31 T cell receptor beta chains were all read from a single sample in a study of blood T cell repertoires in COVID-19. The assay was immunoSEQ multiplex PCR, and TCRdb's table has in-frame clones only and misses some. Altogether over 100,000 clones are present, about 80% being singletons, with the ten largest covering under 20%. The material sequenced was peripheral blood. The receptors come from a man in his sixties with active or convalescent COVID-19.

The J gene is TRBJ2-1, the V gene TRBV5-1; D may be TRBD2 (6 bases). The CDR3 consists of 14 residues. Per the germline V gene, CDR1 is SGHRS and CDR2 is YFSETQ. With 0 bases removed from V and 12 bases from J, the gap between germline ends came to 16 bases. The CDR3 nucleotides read TGCGCCAGCAGCTTGGGAACGGGCGGGGAGCGGCAGTTCTTC. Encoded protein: CASSLGTGGERQFF.

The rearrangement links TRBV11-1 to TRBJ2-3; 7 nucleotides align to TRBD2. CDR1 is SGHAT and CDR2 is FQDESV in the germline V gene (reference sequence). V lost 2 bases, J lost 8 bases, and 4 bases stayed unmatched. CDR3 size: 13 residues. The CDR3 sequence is CASSLLAVGTQYF. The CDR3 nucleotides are TGTGCCAGCAGCTTACTAGCGGTGGGTACGCAGTATTTT. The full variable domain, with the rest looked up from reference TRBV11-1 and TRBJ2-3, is EAEVAQSPRYKITEKSQAVAFWCDPISGHATLYWYRQILGQGPELLVQFQDESVVDDSQLPKDRFSAERLKGVDSTLKIQPAELGDSAMYLCASSLLAVGTQYFGPGTRLTVL.

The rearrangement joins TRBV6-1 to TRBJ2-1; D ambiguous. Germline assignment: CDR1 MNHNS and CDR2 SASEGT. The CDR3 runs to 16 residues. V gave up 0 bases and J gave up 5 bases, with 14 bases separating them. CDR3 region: CASSEAEAFSHNEQFF. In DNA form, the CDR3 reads TGTGCCAGCAGTGAAGCCGAGGCCTTTAGCCACAATGAGCAGTTCTTC.

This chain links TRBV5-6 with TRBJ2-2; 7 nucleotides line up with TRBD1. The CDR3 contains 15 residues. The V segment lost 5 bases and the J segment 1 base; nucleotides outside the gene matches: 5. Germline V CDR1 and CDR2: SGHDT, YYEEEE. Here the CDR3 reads CASRPTGKNTGELFF. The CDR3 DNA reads TGTGCCAGCAGGCCGACAGGGAAGAACACCGGGGAGCTGTTTTTT.

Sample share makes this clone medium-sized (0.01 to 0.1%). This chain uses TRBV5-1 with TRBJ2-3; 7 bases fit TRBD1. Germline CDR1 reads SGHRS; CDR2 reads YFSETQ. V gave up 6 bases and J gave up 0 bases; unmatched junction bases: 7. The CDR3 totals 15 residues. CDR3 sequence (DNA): TGCGCCAGCACCCCCGAGGGGGCTAGCACAGATACGCAGTATTTT. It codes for CASTPEGASTDTQYF.

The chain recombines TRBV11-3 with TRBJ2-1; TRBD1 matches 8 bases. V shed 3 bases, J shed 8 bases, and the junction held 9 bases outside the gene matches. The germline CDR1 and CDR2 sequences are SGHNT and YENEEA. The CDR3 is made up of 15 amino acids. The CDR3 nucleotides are TGTGCCAGCAGCTTCCGACAGGGGCCTACCGATGAGCAGTTCTTC. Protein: CASSFRQGPTDEQFF.

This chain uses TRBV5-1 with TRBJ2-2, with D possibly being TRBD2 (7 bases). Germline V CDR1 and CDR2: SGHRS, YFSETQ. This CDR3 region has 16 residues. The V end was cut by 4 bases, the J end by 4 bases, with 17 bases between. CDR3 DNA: TGCGCCAGCAGCAACCGCGGGGGCGGTGGCACCGGGGAGCTGTTTTTT. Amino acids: CASSNRGGGGTGELFF. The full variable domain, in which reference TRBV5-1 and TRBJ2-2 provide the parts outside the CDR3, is KAGVTQTPRYLIKTRGQQVTLSCSPISGHRSVSWYQQTPGQGLQFLFEYFSETQRNKGNFPGRFSGRQFSNSRSEMNVSTLELGDSALYLCASSNRGGGGTGELFFGEGSRLTVL.

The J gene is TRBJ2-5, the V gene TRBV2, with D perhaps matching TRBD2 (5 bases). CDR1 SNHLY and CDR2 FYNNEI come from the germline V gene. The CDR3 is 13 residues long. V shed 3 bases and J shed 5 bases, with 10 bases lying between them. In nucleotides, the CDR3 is TGTGCCAGCAGTGACGGGGTGGGGGAGACCCAGTACTTC. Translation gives CASSDGVGETQYF.

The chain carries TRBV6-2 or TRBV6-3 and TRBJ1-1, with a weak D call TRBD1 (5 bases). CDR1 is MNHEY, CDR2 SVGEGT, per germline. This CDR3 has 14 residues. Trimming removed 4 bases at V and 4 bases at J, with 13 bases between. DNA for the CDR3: TGTGCCAGCAGTTGGACGGGGCGGGGCACTGAAGCTTTCTTT. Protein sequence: CASSWTGRGTEAFF.

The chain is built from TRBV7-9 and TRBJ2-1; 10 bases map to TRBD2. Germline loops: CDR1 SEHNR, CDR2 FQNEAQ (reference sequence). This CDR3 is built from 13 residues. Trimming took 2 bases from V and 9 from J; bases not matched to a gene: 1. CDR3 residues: CASSLSSGSEQFF. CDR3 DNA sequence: TGTGCCAGCAGCTTATCTAGCGGGAGTGAGCAGTTCTTC. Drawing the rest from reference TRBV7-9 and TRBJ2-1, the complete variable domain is DTGVSQNPRHKITKRGQNVTFRCDPISEHNRLYWYRQTLGQGPEFLTYFQNEAQLEKSRLLSDRFSAERPKGSFSTLEIQRTEQGDSAMYLCASSLSSGSEQFFGPGTRLTVL.

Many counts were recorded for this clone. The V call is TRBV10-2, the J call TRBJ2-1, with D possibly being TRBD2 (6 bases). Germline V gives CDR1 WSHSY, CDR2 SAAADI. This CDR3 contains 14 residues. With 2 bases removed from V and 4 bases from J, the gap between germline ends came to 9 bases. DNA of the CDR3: TGCGCCAGCAGTGAGCTAGCGCTTTACAATGAGCAGTTCTTC. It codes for CASSELALYNEQFF.

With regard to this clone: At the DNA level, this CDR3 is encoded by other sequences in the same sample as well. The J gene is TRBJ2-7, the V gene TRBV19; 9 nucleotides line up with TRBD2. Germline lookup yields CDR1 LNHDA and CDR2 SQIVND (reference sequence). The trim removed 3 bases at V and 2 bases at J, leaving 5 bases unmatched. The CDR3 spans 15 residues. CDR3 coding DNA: TGTGCCAGTAGTATTGGGGCGGGAGGGCCCTACGAGCAGTACTTC. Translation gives CASSIGAGGPYEQYF. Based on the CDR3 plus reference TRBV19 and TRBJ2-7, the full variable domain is DGGITQSPKYLFRKEGQNVTLSCEQNLNHDAMYWYRQDPGQGLRLIYYSQIVNDFQKGDIAEGYSVSREKKESFPLTVTSAQKNPTAFYLCASSIGAGGPYEQYFGPGTRLTVT.

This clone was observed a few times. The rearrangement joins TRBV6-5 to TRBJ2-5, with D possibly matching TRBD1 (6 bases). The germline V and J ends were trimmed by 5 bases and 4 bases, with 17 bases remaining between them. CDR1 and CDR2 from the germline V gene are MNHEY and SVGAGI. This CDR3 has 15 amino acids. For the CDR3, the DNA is TGTGCCAGCAGTAGGACAGCCGGAAGGGCAGAGACCCAGTACTTC. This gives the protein CASSRTAGRAETQYF.

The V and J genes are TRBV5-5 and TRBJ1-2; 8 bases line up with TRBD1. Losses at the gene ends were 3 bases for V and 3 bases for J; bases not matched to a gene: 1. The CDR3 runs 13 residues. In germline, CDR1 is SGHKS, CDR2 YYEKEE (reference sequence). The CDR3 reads CASSSGGDYGYTF. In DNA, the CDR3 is TGTGCCAGCAGCTCAGGGGGCGACTATGGCTACACCTTC.

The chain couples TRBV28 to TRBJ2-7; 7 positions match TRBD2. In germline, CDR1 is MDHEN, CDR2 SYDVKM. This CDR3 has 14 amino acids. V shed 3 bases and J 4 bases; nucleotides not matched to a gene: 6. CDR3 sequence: CASSFGGVEYEQYF. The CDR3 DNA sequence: TGTGCCAGCAGTTTTGGGGGGGTAGAGTACGAGCAGTACTTC. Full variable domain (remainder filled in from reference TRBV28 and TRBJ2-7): DVKVTQSSRYLVKRTGEKVFLECVQDMDHENMFWYRQDPGLGLRLIYFSYDVKMKEKGDIPEGYSVSREKKERFSLILESASTNQTSMYLCASSFGGVEYEQYFGPGTRLTVT.

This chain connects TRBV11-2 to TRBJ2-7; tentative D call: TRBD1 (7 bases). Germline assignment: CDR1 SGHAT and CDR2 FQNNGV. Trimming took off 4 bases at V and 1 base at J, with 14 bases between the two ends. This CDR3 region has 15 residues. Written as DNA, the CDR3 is TGTGCCAGCAGCTCTGTCCAGGGGGGATCCTACGAGCAGTACTTC. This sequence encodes CASSSVQGGSYEQYF.

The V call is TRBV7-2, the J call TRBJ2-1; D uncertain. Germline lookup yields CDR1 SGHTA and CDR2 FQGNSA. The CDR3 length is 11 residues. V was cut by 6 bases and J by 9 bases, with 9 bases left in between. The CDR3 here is CASSYWAEQFF. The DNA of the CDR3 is TGTGCCAGCAGTTACTGGGCTGAGCAGTTCTTC.

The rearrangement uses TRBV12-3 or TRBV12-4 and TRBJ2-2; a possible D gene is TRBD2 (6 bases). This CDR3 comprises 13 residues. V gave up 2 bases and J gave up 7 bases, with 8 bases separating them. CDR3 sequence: CASSLPTSGELFF. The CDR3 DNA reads TGTGCCAGCAGTTTACCGACTAGCGGGGAGCTGTTTTTT.

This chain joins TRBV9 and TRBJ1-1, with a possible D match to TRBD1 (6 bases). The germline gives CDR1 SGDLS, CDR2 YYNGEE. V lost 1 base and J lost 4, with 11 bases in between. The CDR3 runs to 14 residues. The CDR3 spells CASSVLGGSTEAFF. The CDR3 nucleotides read TGTGCCAGCAGCGTATTAGGGGGAAGCACTGAAGCTTTCTTT.

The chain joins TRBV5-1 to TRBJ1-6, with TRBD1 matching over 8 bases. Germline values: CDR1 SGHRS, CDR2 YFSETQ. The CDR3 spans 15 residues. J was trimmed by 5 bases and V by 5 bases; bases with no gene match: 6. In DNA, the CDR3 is TGCGCCAGCAGACGGACAGGGTCGGATAATTCACCCCTCCACTTT. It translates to CASRRTGSDNSPLHF.

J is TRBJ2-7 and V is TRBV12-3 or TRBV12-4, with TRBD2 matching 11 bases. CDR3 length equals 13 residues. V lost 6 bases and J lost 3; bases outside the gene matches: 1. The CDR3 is CASRGTSGYEQYF. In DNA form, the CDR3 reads TGTGCCAGCAGGGGGACTAGCGGCTACGAGCAGTACTTC.

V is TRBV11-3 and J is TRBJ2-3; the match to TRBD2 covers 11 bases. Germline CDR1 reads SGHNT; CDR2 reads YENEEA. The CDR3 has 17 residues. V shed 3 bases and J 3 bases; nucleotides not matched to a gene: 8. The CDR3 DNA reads TGTGCCAGCAGCTTCTCACTAGCGGGAGTTGGGACAGATACGCAGTATTTT. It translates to CASSFSLAGVGTDTQYF.

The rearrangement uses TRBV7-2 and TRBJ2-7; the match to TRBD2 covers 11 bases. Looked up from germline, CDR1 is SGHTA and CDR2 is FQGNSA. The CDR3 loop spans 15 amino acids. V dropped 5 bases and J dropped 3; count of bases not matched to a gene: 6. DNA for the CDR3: TGTGCCAGCAGCGTACTAGCGGGGGACCTCTACGAGCAGTACTTC. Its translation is CASSVLAGDLYEQYF.

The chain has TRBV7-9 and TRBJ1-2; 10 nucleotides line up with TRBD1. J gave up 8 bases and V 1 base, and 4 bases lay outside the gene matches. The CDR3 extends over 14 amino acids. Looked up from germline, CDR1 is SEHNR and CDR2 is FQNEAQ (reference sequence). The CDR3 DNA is TGTGCCAGCAGCTTAGGACAGGGGGCTGGAGGCTACACCTTC. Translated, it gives CASSLGQGAGGYTF.

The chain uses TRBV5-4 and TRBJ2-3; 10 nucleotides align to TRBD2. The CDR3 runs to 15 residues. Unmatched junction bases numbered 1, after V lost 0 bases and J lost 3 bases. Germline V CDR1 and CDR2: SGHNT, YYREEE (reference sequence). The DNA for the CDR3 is TGTGCCAGCAGCTTGGCTAGCGGGAGTACAGATACGCAGTATTTT. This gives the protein CASSLASGSTDTQYF. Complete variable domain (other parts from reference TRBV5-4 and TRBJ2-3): ETGVTQSPTHLIKTRGQQVTLRCSSQSGHNTVSWYQQALGQGPQFIFQYYREEENGRGNFPPRFSGLQFPNYSSELNVNALELDDSALYLCASSLASGSTDTQYFGPGTRLTVL.

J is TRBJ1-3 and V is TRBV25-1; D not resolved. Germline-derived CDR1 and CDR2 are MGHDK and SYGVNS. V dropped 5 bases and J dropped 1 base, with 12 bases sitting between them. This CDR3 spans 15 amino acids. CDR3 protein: CASSSPVESGNTIYF. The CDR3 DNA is TGTGCCAGCAGTAGTCCGGTCGAATCTGGAAACACCATATATTTT.

The CDR3 coding sequence is TGTGCCAGCACCCCGGCGGGGGCGAACACTGAAGCTTTCTTT. Protein product: CASTPAGANTEAFF. The chain recombines TRBV27 with TRBJ1-1; a possible D gene is TRBD1 (6 bases). V was pared by 7 bases and J by 1 base, with 13 bases between. This CDR3 has 14 amino acids. The germline V gene has CDR1 MNHEY and CDR2 SMNVEV (reference sequence).

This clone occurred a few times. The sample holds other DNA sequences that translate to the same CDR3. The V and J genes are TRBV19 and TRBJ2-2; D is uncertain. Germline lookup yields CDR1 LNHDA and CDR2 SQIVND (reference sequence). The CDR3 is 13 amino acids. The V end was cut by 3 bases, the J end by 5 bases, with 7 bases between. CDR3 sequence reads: CASSIMRTGELFF. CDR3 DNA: TGTGCCAGTAGTATCATGAGGACCGGGGAGCTGTTTTTT.

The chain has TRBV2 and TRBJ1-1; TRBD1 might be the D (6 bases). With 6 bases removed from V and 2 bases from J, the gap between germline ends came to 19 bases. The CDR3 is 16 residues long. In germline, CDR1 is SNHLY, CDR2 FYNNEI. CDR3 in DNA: TGTGCCAGCAGAGGGTGGGTCAGGGGAGATAACACTGAAGCTTTCTTT. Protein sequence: CASRGWVRGDNTEAFF.

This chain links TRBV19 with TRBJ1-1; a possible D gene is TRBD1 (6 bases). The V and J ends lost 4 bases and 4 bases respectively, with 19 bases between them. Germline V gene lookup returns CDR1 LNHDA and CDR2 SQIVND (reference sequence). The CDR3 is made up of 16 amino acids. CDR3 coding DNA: TGTGCCAGTAGTAAGATGGCGGGGGCGATTGGCACTGAAGCTTTCTTT. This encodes CASSKMAGAIGTEAFF. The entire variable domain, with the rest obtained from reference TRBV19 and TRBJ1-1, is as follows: DGGITQSPKYLFRKEGQNVTLSCEQNLNHDAMYWYRQDPGQGLRLIYYSQIVNDFQKGDIAEGYSVSREKKESFPLTVTSAQKNPTAFYLCASSKMAGAIGTEAFFGQGTRLTVV.

The CDR3 reads CASSLAEGTSGSSPDTQYF. The CDR3 region has the DNA TGTGCCAGCAGCTTAGCCGAGGGGACTAGCGGGAGTTCACCCGATACGCAGTATTTT. The chain couples TRBV13 to TRBJ2-3; the match to TRBD2 covers 14 bases. CDR1 is PRHDT, CDR2 FYEKMQ, per germline (reference sequence). CDR3 length: 19 amino acids. V trimming: 1 base; J trimming: 6 bases; junction bases outside the gene matches: 12. The full variable domain, its missing parts supplied by reference TRBV13 and TRBJ2-3, is AAGVIQSPRHLIKEKRETATLKCYPIPRHDTVYWYQQGPGQDPQFLISFYEKMQSDKGSIPDRFSAQQFSDYHSELNMSSLELGDSALYFCASSLAEGTSGSSPDTQYFGPGTRLTVL.